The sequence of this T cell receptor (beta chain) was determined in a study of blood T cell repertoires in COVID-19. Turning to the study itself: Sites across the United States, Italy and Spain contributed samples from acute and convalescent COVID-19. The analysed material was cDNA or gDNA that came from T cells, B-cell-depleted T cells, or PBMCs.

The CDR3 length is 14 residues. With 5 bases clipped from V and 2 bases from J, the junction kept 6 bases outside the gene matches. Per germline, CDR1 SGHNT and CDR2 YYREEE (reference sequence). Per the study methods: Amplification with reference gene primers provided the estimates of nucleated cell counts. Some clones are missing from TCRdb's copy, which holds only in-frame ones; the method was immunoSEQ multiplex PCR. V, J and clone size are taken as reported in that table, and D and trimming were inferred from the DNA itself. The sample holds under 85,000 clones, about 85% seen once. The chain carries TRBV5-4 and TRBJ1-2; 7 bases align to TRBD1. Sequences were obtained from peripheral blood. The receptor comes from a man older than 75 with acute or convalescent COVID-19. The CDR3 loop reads CASRGDSHNYGYTF. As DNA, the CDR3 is TGTGCCAGCAGAGGGGACAGCCACAACTATGGCTACACCTTC.